The 8 T cell receptor beta chains below all came from one sample that was sequenced in a study of cytotoxic CD8 clonotypes in ibrutinib-treated CLL listed by TCRdb under 2021. Libraries were constructed by the immunoSEQ multiplex PCR assay. TCRdb limited this immuneACCESS table to in-frame rearrangements with V and J called. A share of clones is missing; checked studies link under half to unresolved V genes, and the rest is unexplained. For this sample the table gives approximately 340,000 clones, of which roughly 71% were detected only once. Clones ranked in the top ten supply 5% to 6.5% of the sample. Specimen: PBMCs, collected after 36 months of ibrutinib treatment. The receptors derive from a human donor with chronic lymphocytic leukemia.

This clone has just a few counts. This sequence joins TRBV6-6 and TRBJ1-5, with TRBD1 as a possible D gene (5 bases). Per germline, CDR1 MNHNY and CDR2 SVGAGI (reference sequence). V was trimmed by 7 bases and J by 5 bases, leaving 15 bases between them. This CDR3 has 14 amino acids. This CDR3 is CASTGDRPDQPQHF. DNA of the CDR3: TGTGCCAGCACCGGGGACCGGCCCGATCAGCCCCAGCATTTT.

V and J are TRBV4-1 and TRBJ2-7, with D maybe TRBD1 (6 bases). Germline V gene data show CDR1 as MGHRA and CDR2 as YSYEKL. Trimming pared 4 bases from V and 3 bases from J, leaving 19 bases between. The CDR3 runs 16 residues. The CDR3 here is CASSLKRGGTVYEQYF. The CDR3 coding sequence is TGCGCCAGCAGCCTAAAGAGAGGGGGAACTGTCTACGAGCAGTACTTC.

V is TRBV29-1 and J is TRBJ1-4; D not resolved. Germline assignment: CDR1 SQVTM and CDR2 ANQGSEA. The CDR3 loop spans 11 amino acids. Deletions cut 2 bases from V and 13 bases from J, with 11 bases between. The CDR3 DNA follows: TGCAGCGTTGAAAGAGGGAGTGGACTGTTTTTT. Amino acid sequence: CSVERGSGLFF.

This chain connects TRBV6-6 to TRBJ1-1; no reliable D call. Per germline, CDR1 MNHNY and CDR2 SVGAGI (reference sequence). V lost 8 bases, J lost 1 base, and 8 bases lay in between. The CDR3 consists of 12 residues. CDR3 sequence (DNA): TGTGCCAGCGGTATTTGGAACACTGAAGCTTTCTTT. It specifies CASGIWNTEAFF.

This rearrangement joins TRBV7-9 to TRBJ1-6; the D is unclear. Trimming took off 5 bases at V and 11 bases at J, with 22 bases between the two ends. This CDR3 contains 16 residues. CDR1 SEHNR and CDR2 FQNEAQ come from the germline V gene (reference sequence). The CDR3 DNA reads as TGTGCCAGCAGCCCAGCGGCGGGAGTCCCCACACCACCCCTCCACTTT. As protein: CASSPAAGVPTPPLHF.

The rearrangement joins TRBV29-1 to TRBJ1-1; no definite D call. Trimming shortened V by 1 base and J by 4 bases, and 10 bases separated the two germline ends. From germline, CDR1 is SQVTM and CDR2 ANQGSEA. The length of the CDR3 is 13 residues. The CDR3 is CSVEVGRITEAFF. The CDR3 region has the DNA TGCAGCGTTGAAGTGGGAAGGATCACTGAAGCTTTCTTT.

This clone was seen only once. V gene TRBV5-1 combines with J gene TRBJ2-3, with D unclear. Germline CDR1 is SGHRS and CDR2 is YFSETQ. This CDR3 has 14 residues. Trimming removed 0 bases at V and 0 bases at J, with 5 bases between. CDR3 in amino acids: CASSLGFSTDTQYF. The CDR3 region has the DNA TGCGCCAGCAGCTTGGGGTTTAGCACAGATACGCAGTATTTT.

This clone was seen only a few times. This chain connects TRBV28 to TRBJ2-7; TRBD2 matches 8 bases. V gave up 4 bases and J gave up 2 bases; unmatched junction bases: 22. CDR1 MDHEN and CDR2 SYDVKM come from the germline V gene. The CDR3 sequence is 20 residues long. Here the CDR3 reads CASSSPIGGFTSGPTYEQYF. The CDR3 DNA is TGTGCCAGCAGTTCCCCAATTGGGGGCTTCACTAGCGGCCCCACCTACGAGCAGTACTTC.